This is a list of T cell receptor beta chains from one sample in a study of T cell repertoires in cytomegalovirus infection. One entry per CDR3 protein results from TCRdb running MiXCR on the reads. The table shows a few hundred thousand distinct CDR3 sequences, with about 20% occurring only once. No antigen has been assigned to these receptors. The starting material was cultured PBMCs, obtained from culture after CMV antigen stimulation. The receptors were gathered from a human donor in good health (CMV status not recorded). Some clones in this sample may be carry-over from other donors' samples. Both conserved end residues are part of each CDR3. D genes are given only for firm matches. Clone size is not always given. Where it is, it says once, few, many or a class for expanded clones.

>16|TRBV6-2/TRBV6-3|.|.|TRBJ2-1
TGTGCCAGCAGTTATCCCCCCCTGCTACAACGGAATGAGCAGTTCTTC
CASSYPPLLQRNEQFF
>14|TRBV7-9|.|.|TRBJ2-1
TGTGCCAGCAGCTATACCCAGCCCGGACTATCAGAGTTCTTC
CASSYTQPGLSEFF
>18|TRBV7-2|many|TRBD2|TRBJ2-1
TGTGCCAGCAGCGAAGGGCTAGCGGGAGGGAGCACCTACAATGAGCAGTTCTTC
CASSEGLAGGSTYNEQFF
>15|TRBV6-1|few|TRBD1|TRBJ2-5
TGTGCCAGCAGTGAATCTACAGGGGGTTTACAGACCCAGTACTTC
CASSESTGGLQTQYF
>13|TRBV19|few|.|TRBJ1-6
TGTGCCAGTAGTATACAGGGCCCATCACCCCTCCACTTT
CASSIQGPSPLHF
>11|TRBV11-2|few|.|TRBJ1-1
TGTGCCAGCAGCCTACTCCACGTGGCTTTCTTT
CASSLLHVAFF
>13|TRBV7-2|many|TRBD1|TRBJ1-1
TGTGCCAGCAGCAAGGACAGGGACACTGAAGCTTTCTTT
CASSKDRDTEAFF
>12|TRBV7-9|many|TRBD1|TRBJ1-1
TGTGCCAGCAGTTCTACAGGGGAAGAAGCTTTCTTT
CASSSTGEEAFF
>14|TRBV7-9|.|.|TRBJ2-1
TGTGCCAGCAGCTTAGCGGGGCTCCCCGATGAGCAGTTCTTC
CASSLAGLPDEQFF
>13|TRBV24-1|.|.|TRBJ1-5
TGTGCCACCAGTGATACAACGGTGGAGCCCCAGCATTTT
CATSDTTVEPQHF
>13|TRBV7-3|many|.|TRBJ1-4
TGTGCCAGCAGCCGGGGGAAGAGTGAAAAACTGTTTTTT
CASSRGKSEKLFF
>15|TRBV12-3/TRBV12-4|.|TRBD1|TRBJ2-4
TGTGCCAGCAGTGCGGGACAGGGGACCAAAAACATTCAGTACTTC
CASSAGQGTKNIQYF
>13|TRBV7-2|few|.|TRBJ1-2
TGTGCCAGCAGCTTAGACAGCGGGGGCGGCTACACCTTC
CASSLDSGGGYTF
>15|TRBV12-3/TRBV12-4|many|TRBD1|TRBJ1-3
TGTGCCAGCAGTTCGGGACAGGGCTCTGGAAACACCATATATTTT
CASSSGQGSGNTIYF
>17|TRBV3-1|.|.|TRBJ2-1
TGTGCCAGCAGCCAAGGGGCAGCGACCGGAGGCCACAATGAGCAGTTCTTC
CASSQGAATGGHNEQFF